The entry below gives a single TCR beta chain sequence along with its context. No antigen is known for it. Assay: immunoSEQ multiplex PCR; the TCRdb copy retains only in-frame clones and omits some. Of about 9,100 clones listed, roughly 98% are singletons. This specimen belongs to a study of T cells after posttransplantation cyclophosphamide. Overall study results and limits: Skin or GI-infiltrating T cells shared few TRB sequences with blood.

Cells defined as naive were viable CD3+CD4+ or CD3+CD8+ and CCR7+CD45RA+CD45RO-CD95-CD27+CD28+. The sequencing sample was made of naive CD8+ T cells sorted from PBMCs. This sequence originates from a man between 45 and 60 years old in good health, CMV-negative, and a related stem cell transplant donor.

Here the CDR3 reads CASSPGGENYGYTF. The CDR3 nucleotides are TGTGCCAGCAGCCCGGGGGGGGAAAACTATGGCTACACCTTC. This chain connects TRBV5-4 to TRBJ1-2; tentative D call: TRBD1 (5 bases). Germline loops: CDR1 SGHNT, CDR2 YYREEE (reference sequence). V shed 4 bases and J shed 2 bases, with 12 bases lying between them. The CDR3 covers 14 residues.